This record looks at one T cell receptor beta chain sequence and its context. Trimming left V 5 bases short and J 8 bases short, with 21 bases between. Germline CDR1 and CDR2: SGHVS and FQNEAQ. There are 15 residues in the CDR3. PCR primers comprised 60 Vbeta and 13 Jbeta primers. Measured with immunoSEQ multiplex PCR; TCRdb has only the in-frame clones, and not every one. The repertoire holds roughly 200,000 clones, with more than 75% as singletons. This entry comes from a study of cytomegalovirus exposure and HLA in healthy donors. When sampled, the donors appeared nominally healthy, though they likely had unrecorded immune exposures.

The origin of this receptor is a woman in her thirties or forties in good health and CMV-seronegative. The sequenced sample was PBMCs. V gene TRBV7-8 combines with J gene TRBJ1-2, with D hard to call. CDR3 loop: CASSQIDDEVGGYTF. In DNA, the CDR3 is TGTGCCAGCAGCCAGATAGACGACGAGGTCGGGGGCTACACCTTC.